This paragraph reports one T cell receptor (beta chain). The sample originates from a study of blood T cell repertoires in COVID-19. Study overall: The United States, Italy and Spain were the sources of the acute and convalescent COVID-19 samples. Sources were T cells, B-cell-depleted T cells, or PBMCs; the material itself was cDNA or gDNA.

One Seattle source followed patients from active infection through their disease course. In the authors' methods: Counts of nucleated cells, estimated from reference gene primer amplification, were obtained. Generated by immunoSEQ multiplex PCR, the TCRdb table keeps only in-frame clones and is missing some. The V and J calls and clone size come from that table; D and trimming were worked out from the DNA. In the table there are 300,000 to 400,000 clones, 90% of which are singletons. The junction had 3 bases not matched to a gene; V was cut back by 5 bases and J by 9 bases. This CDR3 has 12 residues. Germline V gene sequence: CDR1 LNHDA, CDR2 SQIVND (reference sequence).

The chain recombines TRBV19 with TRBJ2-1; 8 bases are shared with TRBD1. The sequence was collected from a woman younger than 45 with COVID-19, enrolled during active disease. Sequencing was done on a sample of peripheral blood. CDR3 DNA sequence: TGTGCCAGTAGTGAACAGGGGGTTGAGCAGTTCTTC. Protein sequence: CASSEQGVEQFF.